The entry below describes one T cell receptor beta chain. The data belong to a study of blood T cell repertoires in COVID-19. Source study methods: Nucleated cell counts were estimated from reference gene primer amplification. Data came from immunoSEQ multiplex PCR; TCRdb stores just in-frame clones and leaves some out. The DNA gave D and trimming, while V, J and clone size come from that table. The data contain over 250,000 clones, approximately 90% of them singletons. Germline-derived CDR1 and CDR2 are MNHEY and SVGEGT. The CDR3 has 15 amino acids. Trimming took off 5 bases at V and 2 bases at J, with 13 bases between the two ends. Adults between roughly 18 and 90 years of age took part from about two dozen US areas. Clinical history as reported by participants underpinned cohort assignment. Cohort 3 recovered donors had two negative PCRs, clearance, or symptom resolution.

The sequence was obtained from a man aged 35 to 55 who had recovered from COVID-19. V and J are TRBV6-2 or TRBV6-3 and TRBJ1-5; the D is unclear. Sequences were obtained from PBMCs or T cells enriched from blood (not recorded which). In DNA, the CDR3 is TGTGCCAGCAGTGACGGGAATGGGGGCAATCAGCCCCAGCATTTT. This translates into CASSDGNGGNQPQHF.